This T cell receptor (beta chain) was sequenced during a study of CD8+CD57+ T cells in acquired aplastic anemia. In the study overall: When averaged, DNA from sorted CD4+ and CD8+ cells came to around 3.4 ug. Regarding the study as a whole: Patients had roughly 31 CD8+ CDR3 sequences in common with controls (the shared set).

Patients picked for sequencing had shown CD8+CD57+ cell expansion detected by flow cytometry. Every patient had severe acquired aplastic anemia. TCR beta VDJ combinations and CDR3 sequences were profiled from genomic DNA. Each CDR3 protein gets one entry after TCRdb re-called the reads with MiXCR. The sample holds 80,000 or so distinct CDR3 sequences, just over 70% seen once. This CDR3 is built from 13 residues. Trimming cost V 8 bases and J 3 bases, with 14 bases left between them. Germline V gene sequence: CDR1 ENHRY, CDR2 SYGVKD. This clonotype appeared a few times. Its antigen is not known. The TCR was taken from a human donor with aplastic anemia. The chain links TRBV10-3 to TRBJ2-7; D may be TRBD2 (6 bases). Sequencing was done on a sample of sorted CD4+, CD8+, or CD8+CD57+ T cells (not recorded which) from PBMCs. CDR3 coding DNA: TGTGCCATCGGGGGGTCAGGGTACTACGAGCAGTACTTC. Protein product: CAIGGSGYYEQYF.